The clone carrying this T cell receptor beta chain was seen a handful of times. The antigen is unknown. These data belong to a study of shared clonotypes between healthy human individuals. Findings and caveats of the study: When naive CD4 clonotypes were compared across a few donors, around 5% were shared.

The protocol was immunoSEQ multiplex PCR, while the TCRdb copy is restricted to in-frame clones and leaves out a portion. The table lists around 95,000 clones, under 70% of them singletons. This CDR3 comprises 15 residues. Germline V lookup: CDR1 SEHNR, CDR2 FQNEAQ (reference sequence). V shed 5 bases and J shed 5 bases, with 18 bases lying between them. Donors were healthy HIV-negative adults without recently reported acute infections or vaccinations. The receptor was derived from a man aged 25-45 years in good health. Sequenced input: memory CD8+ T cells sorted from blood. Regarding subset: CD45RO+ cells pooled with CCR7-negative TemRA cells. The gene calls are TRBV7-9 and TRBJ2-5; no reliable D call. The CDR3 coding sequence is TGTGCCAGCAGCCCTGTGACAACGCCTGCGGAGACCCAGTACTTC. This codes for CASSPVTTPAETQYF.